Presented here are 4 T cell receptor beta chains from one specimen sequenced in a study of blood T cell repertoires in COVID-19. TCRdb's copy holds only in-frame clones and misses some; the assay was immunoSEQ multiplex PCR. Seen here are 140,000 or so clones, approximately 80% observed once, and the top ten hold about 5%. The sample comprised peripheral blood. These receptors came from a woman aged 45-60 years with acute or convalescent COVID-19.

The chain couples TRBV2 to TRBJ2-7, with D maybe TRBD2 (6 bases). V gave up 6 bases and J gave up 0 bases, with 15 bases separating them. This CDR3 region has 15 residues. Germline CDR1 and CDR2: SNHLY and FYNNEI. The CDR3 region has the DNA TGTGCCAGCAGACAAGGGACTCTTAGCTCCTACGAGCAGTACTTC. Translation gives CASRQGTLSSYEQYF.

CDR3 loop: CASSQGPGTGSGAQHF. CDR3 DNA: TGTGCCAGCAGCCAAGGTCCCGGGACAGGGTCAGGGGCCCAGCATTTT. The V and J genes are TRBV4-2 and TRBJ1-5, with 9 nucleotides matching TRBD1. This CDR3 region has 16 residues. The ends lost 1 base at V and 11 bases at J; junction bases unmatched: 12. Germline CDR1 is LGHNA and CDR2 is YNFKEQ.

V gene TRBV30 combines with J gene TRBJ1-1; the D is unclear. The CDR3 runs 15 residues. The V gene lost 2 bases and the J gene lost 3 bases, with 16 bases spanning the gap. Germline values: CDR1 GTSNPN, CDR2 SVGIG (reference sequence). The CDR3 DNA reads TGTGCCTGGAGTAAGAGGTTCCCGGTAGACACTGAAGCTTTCTTT. This translates into CAWSKRFPVDTEAFF. The whole variable domain, remainder taken from reference TRBV30 and TRBJ1-1, is SQTIHQWPATLVQPVGSPLSLECTVEGTSNPNLYWYRQAAGRGLQLLFYSVGIGQISSEVPQNLSASRPQDRQFILSSKKLLLSDSGFYLCAWSKRFPVDTEAFFGQGTRLTVV.

The rearrangement uses TRBV6-5 and TRBJ2-1; perhaps TRBD1 as D (5 bases). This CDR3 is built from 15 residues. Germline CDR1 reads MNHEY; CDR2 reads SVGAGI. With 6 bases removed from V and 0 bases from J, the gap between germline ends came to 12 bases. In DNA, the CDR3 is TGTGCCAGCAGGCTCAGGGATACCTCCTACAATGAGCAGTTCTTC. Translating gives CASRLRDTSYNEQFF.